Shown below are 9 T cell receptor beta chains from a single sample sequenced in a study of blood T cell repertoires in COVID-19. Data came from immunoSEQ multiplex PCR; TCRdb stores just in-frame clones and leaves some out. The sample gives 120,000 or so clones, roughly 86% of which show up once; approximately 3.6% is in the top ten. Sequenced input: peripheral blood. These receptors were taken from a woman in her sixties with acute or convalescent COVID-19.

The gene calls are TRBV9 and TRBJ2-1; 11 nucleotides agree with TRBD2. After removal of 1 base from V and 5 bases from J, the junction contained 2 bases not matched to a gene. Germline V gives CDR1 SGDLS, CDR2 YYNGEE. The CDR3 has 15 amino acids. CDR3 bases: TGTGCCAGCAGCGTAACTAGCGGGGGACACAATGAGCAGTTCTTC. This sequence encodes CASSVTSGGHNEQFF.

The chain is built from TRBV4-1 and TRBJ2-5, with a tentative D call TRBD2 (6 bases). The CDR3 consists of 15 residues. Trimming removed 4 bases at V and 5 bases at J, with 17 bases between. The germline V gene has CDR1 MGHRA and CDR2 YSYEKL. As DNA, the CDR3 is TGCGCCAGCAGCCTCCGTGGGGCGGGAAGCGAGACCCAGTACTTC. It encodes CASSLRGAGSETQYF.

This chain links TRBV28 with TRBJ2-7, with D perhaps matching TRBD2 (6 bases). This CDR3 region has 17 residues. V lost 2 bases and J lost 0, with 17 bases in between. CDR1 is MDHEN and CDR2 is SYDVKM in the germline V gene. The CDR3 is CASSLGWSGLHSYEQYF. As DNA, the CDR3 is TGTGCCAGCAGTTTAGGTTGGTCGGGACTTCACTCCTACGAGCAGTACTTC.

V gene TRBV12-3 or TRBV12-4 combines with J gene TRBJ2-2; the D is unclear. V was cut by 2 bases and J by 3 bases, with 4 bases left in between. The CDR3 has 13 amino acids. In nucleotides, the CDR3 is TGTGCCAGCAGTTTACCCTACACCGGGGAGCTGTTTTTT. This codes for CASSLPYTGELFF.

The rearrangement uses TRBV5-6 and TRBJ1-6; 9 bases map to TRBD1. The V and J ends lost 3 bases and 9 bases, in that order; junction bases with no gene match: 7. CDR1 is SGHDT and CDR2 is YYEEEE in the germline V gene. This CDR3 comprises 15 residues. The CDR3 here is CASSWGQGGSSPLHF. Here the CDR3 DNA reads TGTGCCAGCAGCTGGGGACAGGGTGGTAGTTCACCCCTCCACTTT.

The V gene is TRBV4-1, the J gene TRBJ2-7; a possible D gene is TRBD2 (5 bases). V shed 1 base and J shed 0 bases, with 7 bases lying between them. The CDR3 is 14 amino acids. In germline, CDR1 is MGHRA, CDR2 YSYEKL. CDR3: CASSQAAGSYEQYF. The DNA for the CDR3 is TGCGCCAGCAGCCAAGCCGCGGGCTCCTACGAGCAGTACTTC.

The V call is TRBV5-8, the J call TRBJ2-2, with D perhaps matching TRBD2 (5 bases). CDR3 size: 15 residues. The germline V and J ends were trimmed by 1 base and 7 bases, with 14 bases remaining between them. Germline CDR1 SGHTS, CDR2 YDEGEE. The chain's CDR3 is CASSLHVGAIGELFF. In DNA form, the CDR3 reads TGTGCCAGCAGCTTGCATGTGGGAGCAATCGGGGAGCTGTTTTTT. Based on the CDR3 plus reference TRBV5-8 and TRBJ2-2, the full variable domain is EAGVTQSPTHLIKTRGQQATLRCSPISGHTSVYWYQQALGLGLQFLLWYDEGEERNRGNFPPRFSGRQFPNYSSELNVNALELEDSALYLCASSLHVGAIGELFFGEGSRLTVL.

CDR3 in amino acids: CASRSGQGYSPLHF. DNA of the CDR3: TGTGCCAGCAGGTCGGGACAGGGTTATTCACCCCTCCACTTT. The chain is built from TRBV7-2 and TRBJ1-6; 9 bases agree with TRBD1. The length of the CDR3 is 14 residues. J was trimmed by 8 bases and V by 6 bases; bases with no gene match: 5. Germline lookup yields CDR1 SGHTA and CDR2 FQGNSA.

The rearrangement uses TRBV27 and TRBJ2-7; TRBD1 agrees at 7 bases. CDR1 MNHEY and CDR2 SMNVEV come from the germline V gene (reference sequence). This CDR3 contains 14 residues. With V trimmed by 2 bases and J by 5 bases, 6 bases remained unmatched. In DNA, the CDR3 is TGTGCCAGCAGTTTAAGACAGGGCAGCCACGAGCAGTACGTC. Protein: CASSLRQGSHEQYV.